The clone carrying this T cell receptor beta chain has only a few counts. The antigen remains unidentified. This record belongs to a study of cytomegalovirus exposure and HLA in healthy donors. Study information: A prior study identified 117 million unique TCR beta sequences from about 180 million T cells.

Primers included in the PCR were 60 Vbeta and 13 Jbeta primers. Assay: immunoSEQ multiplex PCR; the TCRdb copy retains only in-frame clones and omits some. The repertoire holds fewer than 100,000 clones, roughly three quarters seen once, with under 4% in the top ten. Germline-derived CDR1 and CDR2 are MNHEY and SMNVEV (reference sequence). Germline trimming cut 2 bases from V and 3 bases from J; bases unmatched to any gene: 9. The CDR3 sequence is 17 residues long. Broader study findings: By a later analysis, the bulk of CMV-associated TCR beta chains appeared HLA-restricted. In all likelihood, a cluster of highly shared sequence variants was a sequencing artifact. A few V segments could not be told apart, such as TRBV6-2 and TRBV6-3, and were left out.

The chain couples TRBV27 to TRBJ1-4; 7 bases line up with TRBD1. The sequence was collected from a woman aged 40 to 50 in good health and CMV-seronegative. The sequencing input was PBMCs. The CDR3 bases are TGTGCCAGCAGTTTACCACTTGGACAGGTATCTAATGAAAAACTGTTTTTT. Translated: CASSLPLGQVSNEKLFF.